The text below deals with one T cell receptor (beta chain). This sequence may be a read error, since a much larger clone differs from it by one base. Since the CDR3 does not end with the conserved phenylalanine or tryptophan, this likely comes from a read error. The CDR3 contains 15 residues. The germline gives CDR1 MNHNS, CDR2 SASEGT. The germline V and J ends were trimmed by 2 bases and 2 bases, with 12 bases remaining between them. The source material, RNA transcripts, was used to amplify TCR beta CDR3 regions. An initial round of RT-PCR targeting the TCR CDR3 relied on the HTBI primer set. From the multiplex PCR reads, TCRdb called clonotypes with MiXCR, one entry per CDR3 protein. The sample shows 500,000 or so distinct CDR3 sequences, 17% of them seen only once. The data are from a study of T cells in Graves' hyperthyroidism and ophthalmopathy. Across the whole study: Once the initial diagnosis was made, peripheral blood was obtained before any treatment.

The rearrangement uses TRBV6-1 and TRBJ1-2, with unresolved D. The source is a woman aged 18-30 years with Graves' ophthalmopathy. Sequenced material: blood. For the CDR3, the DNA is TGTGCCAGCAGTGAATTGTACTCTTCGAACTATGGCTACACCATC. Translating gives CASSELYSSNYGYTI.